Listed here are 6 T cell receptor beta chains from one sample, sequenced in a study of T cells in Graves' hyperthyroidism and ophthalmopathy. Amplified TCR beta CDR3 regions came from RNA transcripts. A set of HTBI primers served as the primers for a first-round RT-PCR of the TCR CDR3. MiXCR, applied by TCRdb to the multiplex PCR reads, yields one record per CDR3 protein. The sample carries hundreds of thousands of distinct CDR3 sequences, around 18% recorded once. The sequenced material came from blood. The receptors stem from a middle-aged man with Graves' hyperthyroidism.

The CDR3 nucleotides are TGTGCCAGCAGCTTTTCCGTCCCCCAAGAGACCCAGTACTTC. As protein: CASSFSVPQETQYF. This chain links TRBV5-5 with TRBJ2-5; D ambiguous. The CDR3 consists of 14 residues. V gave up 2 bases and J gave up 1 base, with 9 bases separating them. The germline V gene has CDR1 SGHKS and CDR2 YYEKEE (reference sequence).

At least ten counts were recorded for this clonotype. J is TRBJ1-4 and V is TRBV28; no clear D gene. CDR3 size: 14 residues. Germline V lookup: CDR1 MDHEN, CDR2 SYDVKM. Trimming cost V 5 bases and J 0 bases, with 7 bases left between them. CDR3 loop: CASSDATTNEKLFF. Written as DNA, the CDR3 is TGTGCCAGCAGTGACGCAACAACTAATGAAAAACTGTTTTTT.

The rearrangement joins TRBV20-1 to TRBJ1-2, with D maybe TRBD1 (5 bases). CDR1 and CDR2 from the germline V gene are DFQATT and SNEGSKA (reference sequence). This CDR3 contains 13 residues. Trimming removed 3 bases from V and 7 bases from J, with 15 bases in between. The CDR3 bases are TGCAGTGCTAGGGGGGGGATTGAGTCTGGCTACACCTTC. It encodes CSARGGIESGYTF.

This clonotype was seen only a few times. This chain uses TRBV3-1 with TRBJ1-1, with D possibly being TRBD1 (6 bases). The CDR3 has 15 residues. The germline gives CDR1 LGHDT, CDR2 YNNKEL (reference sequence). V lost 4 bases and J lost 4, with 16 bases in between. The CDR3 bases are TGTGCCAGCAGCCCAAGGTCAGGGGATGCCACTGAAGCTTTCTTT. This gives the protein CASSPRSGDATEAFF.

In this sample, this clonotype turned up a few times. The chain employs TRBV5-1 and TRBJ1-2; TRBD1 might be the D (5 bases). Trimming left V 4 bases short and J 4 bases short, with 14 bases between. The CDR3 totals 14 residues. Germline V lookup: CDR1 SGHRS, CDR2 YFSETQ. The CDR3 nucleotides are TGCGCCAGCAGCCCCTCCGGGGGAACCTATGGCTACACCTTC. It codes for CASSPSGGTYGYTF.

Ten or more counts support this clonotype. This rearrangement joins TRBV28 to TRBJ2-3; possibly TRBD2 for D (6 bases). The CDR3 sequence is 17 residues long. Trimming took 4 bases from V and 3 from J, leaving 20 bases between them. The germline CDR1 and CDR2 sequences are MDHEN and SYDVKM. CDR3 coding DNA: TGTGCCAGCAGTTCACCGCGGGGCCGGACTCCTACAGATACGCAGTATTTT. Amino acid sequence: CASSSPRGRTPTDTQYF.